The 29 T cell receptor beta chains in this list originate from one sample, sequenced in a study of shared clonotypes between healthy human individuals. Clones were read by immunoSEQ multiplex PCR, and TCRdb kept only the in-frame ones, dropping some. The table has a few million clones, 85% to 95% seen once; the top ten hold 0.3% to 0.45%. Source material: naive CD4+ T cells from PBMCs. Subset noted: CD45RA+ positively selected. These receptors were collected from a man younger than 35 in good health. Some clones in this sample may be carry-over from other donors' samples.

The gene calls are TRBV27 and TRBJ2-3, with 12 bases identical to TRBD2. Unmatched junction bases numbered 5, after V lost 5 bases and J lost 2 bases. The germline V gene encodes CDR1 MNHEY and CDR2 SMNVEV (reference sequence). The CDR3 length is 16 residues. The CDR3 DNA is TGTGCCAGCAGTCCGACTAGCGGGAGACCCACAGATACGCAGTATTTT. Protein sequence: CASSPTSGRPTDTQYF.

V usage is TRBV6-4 and J usage is TRBJ1-2; D gene uncertain. The CDR3 has 16 amino acids. The germline V gene encodes CDR1 MRHNA and CDR2 SNTAGT. Between the trimmed V and J ends, which lost 10 bases and 0 bases, there was a span of 21 bases. CDR3 region: CANQLGLAGSNYGYTF. The CDR3, as DNA: TGTGCCAACCAACTGGGTTTGGCAGGTTCTAACTATGGCTACACCTTC.

The chain combines TRBV7-9 with TRBJ1-2; D is ambiguous. The CDR3 totals 15 residues. In germline, CDR1 is SEHNR, CDR2 FQNEAQ (reference sequence). Trimming cost V 1 base and J 4 bases, with 13 bases left between them. This chain's CDR3 is CASSLDPSRVYGYTF. The CDR3 DNA reads as TGTGCCAGCAGCTTAGACCCCTCGAGGGTCTATGGCTACACCTTC.

The J gene is TRBJ2-7, the V gene TRBV30; a weak D match, TRBD2 (6 bases). CDR3 length equals 14 residues. Germline V gene lookup returns CDR1 GTSNPN and CDR2 SVGIG (reference sequence). V was shortened by 2 bases and J by 6 bases, with 17 bases between the two germline ends. In DNA, the CDR3 is TGTGCCTGGAGTTCGGGACGGGGGTACAGCGAGCAGTACTTC. The encoded protein is CAWSSGRGYSEQYF.

This chain joins TRBV5-1 and TRBJ2-5, with TRBD1 identical over 10 bases. Trimming at V came to 3 bases and at J to 4 bases, leaving 6 bases not matched to a gene. In germline, CDR1 is SGHRS, CDR2 YFSETQ. The CDR3 runs 15 residues. CDR3: CASSSTGGAVETQYF. In DNA form, the CDR3 reads TGCGCCAGCAGCTCGACAGGGGGCGCCGTAGAGACCCAGTACTTC.

This clone came up once. V gene TRBV7-8 combines with J gene TRBJ2-1, with 8 nucleotides matching TRBD2. CDR3 length: 15 amino acids. V lost 2 bases to trimming and J lost 8 bases; unmatched junction nucleotides: 8. Germline CDR1 is SGHVS and CDR2 is FQNEAQ. CDR3 loop: CASSLQSGSWYEQFF. The CDR3 coding sequence is TGTGCCAGCAGCTTACAAAGCGGGAGTTGGTATGAGCAGTTCTTC.

Concerning this clone itself: The sample has other DNA sequences that encode this CDR3 too. The V call is TRBV5-1, the J call TRBJ2-5; 7 nucleotides agree with TRBD2. V gave up 0 bases and J gave up 4 bases; unmatched junction bases: 6. CDR1 and CDR2 from the germline V gene are SGHRS and YFSETQ. The CDR3 spans 15 residues. The CDR3 DNA reads as TGCGCCAGCAGCTTGGGGGCGGGAGTCGGAGAGACCCAGTACTTC. Translating gives CASSLGAGVGETQYF.

CDR3 protein: CASSFKEITDTQYF. The CDR3, as DNA: TGTGCCAGCAGCTTTAAGGAAATCACAGATACGCAGTATTTT. The chain uses TRBV7-9 and TRBJ2-3, with D unclear. CDR1 and CDR2 from the germline V gene are SEHNR and FQNEAQ (reference sequence). The CDR3 runs to 14 residues. V shed 3 bases and J shed 2 bases, with 9 bases lying between them.

The V call is TRBV4-1, the J call TRBJ2-2; 11 nucleotides agree with TRBD2. The CDR3 has 16 residues. Germline CDR1 is MGHRA and CDR2 is YSYEKL. Trimming cost V 4 bases and J 5 bases; bases outside gene matches: 6. CDR3 sequence: CASSPTSGTTTGELFF. The CDR3 region has the DNA TGCGCCAGCAGCCCGACTAGCGGGACAACTACCGGGGAGCTGTTTTTT.

This sequence joins TRBV6-6 and TRBJ1-4, with D possibly matching TRBD1 (5 bases). Germline V gene data show CDR1 as MNHNY and CDR2 as SVGAGI (reference sequence). The ends were cut back, 5 bases at V and 8 bases at J, with 15 bases in the middle. The CDR3 has 14 amino acids. The CDR3 DNA follows: TGTGCCAGCAGTGATCTATCTGGGGGGGAAAAACTGTTTTTT. Translated: CASSDLSGGEKLFF.

The rearrangement links TRBV7-2 to TRBJ1-1; D is possibly TRBD1 (5 bases). This CDR3 has 13 residues. Trimming removed 5 bases at V and 4 bases at J, with 11 bases between. Per germline, CDR1 SGHTA and CDR2 FQGNSA. The CDR3 nucleotides are TGTGCCAGCAGCAATACAAGGGGCACTGAAGCTTTCTTT. Amino acids: CASSNTRGTEAFF.

The rearrangement joins TRBV11-2 to TRBJ2-3; D possibly corresponds to TRBD2 (6 bases). Trimming took off 0 bases at V and 0 bases at J, with 22 bases between the two ends. This CDR3 spans 20 amino acids. From germline, CDR1 is SGHAT and CDR2 FQNNGV. The CDR3 DNA is TGTGCCAGCAGCTTAGATTGGTCGTCCGGGAGTGTGTCCAGCACAGATACGCAGTATTTT. This codes for CASSLDWSSGSVSSTDTQYF.

This clone occurred once. The J gene is TRBJ2-7, the V gene TRBV6-6, with TRBD1 identical over 8 bases. This CDR3 has 15 residues. Germline V gives CDR1 MNHNY, CDR2 SVGAGI (reference sequence). Trimming removed 7 bases from V and 0 bases from J; junction bases left unmatched: 8. The CDR3 coding sequence is TGTGCCAGCACCCCGGGACAGGTCCTCTCCTACGAGCAGTACTTC. Residues: CASTPGQVLSYEQYF.

The chain couples TRBV30 to TRBJ1-3; 8 bases are a match to TRBD1. The CDR3 covers 16 residues. Germline CDR1 is GTSNPN and CDR2 is SVGIG (reference sequence). Trimming at V came to 5 bases and at J to 2 bases, leaving 11 bases not matched to a gene. CDR3: CAWALGRGQTGNTIYF. The CDR3 DNA follows: TGTGCCTGGGCCCTGGGCAGGGGGCAAACTGGAAACACCATATATTTT.

V is TRBV18 and J is TRBJ2-7, with 9 bases aligning to TRBD2. This CDR3 contains 15 residues. Looked up from germline, CDR1 is KGHSH and CDR2 is LQKENI. The ends lost 4 bases at V and 3 bases at J; junction bases unmatched: 7. CDR3 DNA sequence: TGTGCCAGCTCACAGGGGGTAGCGGGAGTCTACGAGCAGTACTTC. It specifies CASSQGVAGVYEQYF.

Regarding this clone: This specimen includes other DNA sequences encoding the same CDR3. The CDR3 loop is CASSFGLRSTDTQYF. DNA for the CDR3: TGTGCCAGCAGCTTCGGCCTCCGAAGCACAGATACGCAGTATTTT. This chain connects TRBV7-3 to TRBJ2-3; D uncertain. The CDR3 covers 15 residues. Deletions cut 3 bases from V and 0 bases from J, with 10 bases between. Looked up from germline, CDR1 is SGHTA and CDR2 is FQGTGA.

This chain connects TRBV27 to TRBJ2-3; 7 bases line up with TRBD2. The CDR3 is made up of 17 amino acids. J gave up 0 bases and V 8 bases, and 14 bases lay outside the gene matches. Germline loops: CDR1 MNHEY, CDR2 SMNVEV (reference sequence). The CDR3 nucleotides are TGTGCCAGCTACTCTCGGCCGGGCGGGAGTAGCACAGATACGCAGTATTTT. Residues: CASYSRPGGSSTDTQYF.

The chain couples TRBV7-2 to TRBJ2-5; 7 bases align to TRBD1. This CDR3 region has 19 residues. With 6 bases clipped from V and 2 bases from J, the junction kept 21 bases outside the gene matches. The V gene's germline CDR1 is SGHTA and CDR2 FQGNSA. CDR3 amino acids: CASRLRGRGTPRYQETQYF. The CDR3 coding sequence is TGTGCCAGCAGGTTAAGGGGGCGTGGGACACCGAGATATCAAGAGACCCAGTACTTC.

This chain links TRBV14 with TRBJ1-3; 8 bases line up with TRBD1. The CDR3 is made up of 16 amino acids. The germline V gene has CDR1 SGHDN and CDR2 FVKESK. The J segment lost 4 bases and the V segment lost 4 bases, leaving 9 bases of the junction unmatched. The chain's CDR3 is CASSPRSGTGGNTIYF. CDR3 bases: TGTGCCAGCAGCCCGAGATCCGGGACAGGAGGAAACACCATATATTTT.

This clone has a single count. The CDR3: CASSPGPVGLGDTEAFF. DNA of the CDR3: TGTGCCAGCAGTCCCGGGCCCGTTGGGCTGGGGGACACTGAAGCTTTCTTT. V gene TRBV6-4 combines with J gene TRBJ1-1; D is possibly TRBD1 (5 bases). Trimming took off 5 bases at V and 3 bases at J, with 22 bases between the two ends. This CDR3 region has 17 residues. Germline V gene lookup returns CDR1 MRHNA and CDR2 SNTAGT.

This clone was picked up one time. Other DNA sequences of this sample code for an identical CDR3. The J gene is TRBJ1-2, the V gene TRBV18; D gene ambiguous. Trimming pared 2 bases from V and 0 bases from J, leaving 4 bases between. The length of the CDR3 is 13 residues. Germline V gene lookup returns CDR1 KGHSH and CDR2 LQKENI. CDR3 amino acids: CASSPEANYGYTF. The CDR3 bases are TGTGCCAGCTCACCAGAGGCTAACTATGGCTACACCTTC.

This chain joins TRBV19 and TRBJ2-7; 7 bases are shared with TRBD2. Germline V CDR1 and CDR2: LNHDA, SQIVND (reference sequence). The length of the CDR3 is 13 residues. V dropped 3 bases and J dropped 7; count of bases not matched to a gene: 6. CDR3: CASSIGGLQEQYF. CDR3 DNA: TGTGCCAGTAGTATCGGGGGACTACAGGAGCAGTACTTC.

V gene TRBV28 combines with J gene TRBJ2-1, with 11 bases that match TRBD2. The V gene end was trimmed by 5 bases and the J gene end by 2 bases; junction bases not matched to a gene: 8. Germline CDR1 reads MDHEN; CDR2 reads SYDVKM. This CDR3 contains 17 residues. In nucleotides, the CDR3 is TGTGCCAGCAGTACGGGCGCTAGCGGGAGGCCCTACAATGAGCAGTTCTTC. Its translation: CASSTGASGRPYNEQFF.

The V call is TRBV4-3, the J call TRBJ1-3; weak D call: TRBD1 (5 bases). V was shortened by 0 bases and J by 3 bases, with 21 bases between the two germline ends. CDR3 length equals 19 residues. Germline loops: CDR1 LGHNA, CDR2 YSLEER. CDR3 sequence: CASSQDIGPRRGGGNTIYF. For the CDR3, the DNA is TGCGCCAGCAGCCAAGATATTGGCCCTAGAAGGGGAGGTGGAAACACCATATATTTT.

The chain combines TRBV18 with TRBJ1-1; 7 positions agree with TRBD1. From germline, CDR1 is KGHSH and CDR2 LQKENI. Trimming removed 3 bases from V and 0 bases from J; junction bases left unmatched: 7. The CDR3 spans 16 residues. CDR3 coding DNA: TGTGCCAGCTCACCCCGGACAGGAACCCTGAACACTGAAGCTTTCTTT. Translating it yields CASSPRTGTLNTEAFF.

The chain has TRBV4-1 and TRBJ1-3; 8 nucleotides match TRBD1. CDR1 MGHRA and CDR2 YSYEKL come from the germline V gene. The J segment lost 4 bases and the V segment lost 5 bases, leaving 13 bases of the junction unmatched. The CDR3 runs 17 residues. CDR3 sequence: CASSEGSGQGVGNTIYF. The CDR3 DNA is TGCGCCAGCAGCGAAGGAAGCGGACAGGGAGTCGGAAACACCATATATTTT.

This chain joins TRBV29-1 and TRBJ2-1; tentatively, D is TRBD2 (6 bases). CDR1 is SQVTM and CDR2 is ANQGSEA in the germline V gene. V lost 4 bases and J lost 5, with 21 bases in between. The CDR3 spans 16 residues. For the CDR3, the DNA is TGCAGCGTTGTCCCCTTAGAGACTAGGGACCACAATGAGCAGTTCTTC. This encodes CSVVPLETRDHNEQFF.

This sequence joins TRBV29-1 and TRBJ1-5, with D unresolved. Germline V gene lookup returns CDR1 SQVTM and CDR2 ANQGSEA. This CDR3 region has 14 residues. V lost 5 bases, J lost 1 base, and 12 bases lay in between. This CDR3 reads CSVSRGSSNQPQHF. CDR3 nucleotide sequence: TGCAGCGTTTCGCGGGGATCAAGCAATCAGCCCCAGCATTTT.

This clone was seen just once. The chain couples TRBV30 to TRBJ2-5; 7 bases are shared with TRBD2. The J call may be faulty, since TRBJ2-7 better matches the DNA end. The CDR3 is 14 residues long. CDR1 and CDR2 (germline): GTSNPN, SVGIG (reference sequence). CDR3 loop: CAWRRAGATYEQYF. The CDR3 DNA follows: TGTGCCTGGAGACGGGCGGGAGCGACCTACGAGCAGTACTTC.